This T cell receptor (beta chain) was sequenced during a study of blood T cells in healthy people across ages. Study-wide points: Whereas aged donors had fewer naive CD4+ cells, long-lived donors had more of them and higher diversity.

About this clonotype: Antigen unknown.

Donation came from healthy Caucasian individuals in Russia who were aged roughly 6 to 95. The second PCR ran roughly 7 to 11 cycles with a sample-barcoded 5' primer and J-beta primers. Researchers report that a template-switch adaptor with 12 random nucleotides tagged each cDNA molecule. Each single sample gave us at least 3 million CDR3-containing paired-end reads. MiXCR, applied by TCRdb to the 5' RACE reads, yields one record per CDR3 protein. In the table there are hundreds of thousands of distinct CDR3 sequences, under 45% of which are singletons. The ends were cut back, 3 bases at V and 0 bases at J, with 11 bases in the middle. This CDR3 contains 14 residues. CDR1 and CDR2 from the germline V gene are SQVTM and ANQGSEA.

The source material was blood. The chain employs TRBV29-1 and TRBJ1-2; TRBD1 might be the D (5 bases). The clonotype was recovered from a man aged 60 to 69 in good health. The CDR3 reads CSVEGGASNYGYTF. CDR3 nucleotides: TGCAGCGTTGAGGGAGGGGCCTCTAACTATGGCTACACCTTC.